This is a list of T cell receptor beta chains from one sample in a study of cytomegalovirus exposure and HLA in healthy donors. Sequencing used immunoSEQ multiplex PCR; TCRdb keeps in-frame clones, though not all of them. The sample has 170,000 or so clones, over 65% seen once. Material: PBMCs. Receptors were obtained from a middle-aged woman in good health and CMV-seronegative. The CDR3 runs from the conserved cysteine through the conserved F or W. Each record gives: CDR3 protein, V gene, J gene.

CDR3: CSVSLGNTIYF; V: TRBV29-1; J: TRBJ1-3
CDR3: CASSQWTAPVSNQPQHF; V: TRBV19; J: TRBJ1-5
CDR3: CASSDARDRAREGEQYF; V: TRBV2; J: TRBJ2-7
CDR3: CASSDIGENYGYTF; V: TRBV10-2; J: TRBJ1-2
CDR3: CASSLGGVGHEQYF; V: TRBV5-1; J: TRBJ2-7
CDR3: CASSLDRDVRELFF; V: TRBV11-3; J: TRBJ2-2
CDR3: CASSATSTDTQYF; V: TRBV9; J: TRBJ2-3
CDR3: CASSLNQGQGRQPQHF; V: TRBV28; J: TRBJ1-5
CDR3: CASSGHFLHF; V: TRBV25-1; J: TRBJ1-6
CDR3: CASSLSGPNTGELFF; V: TRBV11-2; J: TRBJ2-2
CDR3: CASSEGGDQETQYF; V: TRBV6-1; J: TRBJ2-5
CDR3: CASSPLDRGFIETQYF; V: TRBV6-6; J: TRBJ2-5
CDR3: CASRTLAGGFLFF; V: TRBV6-6; J: TRBJ2-1
CDR3: CTSSQGTGQETQYF; V: TRBV1; J: TRBJ2-5
CDR3: CASRSRGQPNTEAFF; V: TRBV12-2; J: TRBJ1-1
CDR3: CASSIKETTEAFF; V: TRBV19; J: TRBJ1-1
CDR3: CASSLSDSYGYTF; V: TRBV5-1; J: TRBJ1-2
CDR3: CAVGQGTTEAFF; V: TRBV2; J: TRBJ1-1